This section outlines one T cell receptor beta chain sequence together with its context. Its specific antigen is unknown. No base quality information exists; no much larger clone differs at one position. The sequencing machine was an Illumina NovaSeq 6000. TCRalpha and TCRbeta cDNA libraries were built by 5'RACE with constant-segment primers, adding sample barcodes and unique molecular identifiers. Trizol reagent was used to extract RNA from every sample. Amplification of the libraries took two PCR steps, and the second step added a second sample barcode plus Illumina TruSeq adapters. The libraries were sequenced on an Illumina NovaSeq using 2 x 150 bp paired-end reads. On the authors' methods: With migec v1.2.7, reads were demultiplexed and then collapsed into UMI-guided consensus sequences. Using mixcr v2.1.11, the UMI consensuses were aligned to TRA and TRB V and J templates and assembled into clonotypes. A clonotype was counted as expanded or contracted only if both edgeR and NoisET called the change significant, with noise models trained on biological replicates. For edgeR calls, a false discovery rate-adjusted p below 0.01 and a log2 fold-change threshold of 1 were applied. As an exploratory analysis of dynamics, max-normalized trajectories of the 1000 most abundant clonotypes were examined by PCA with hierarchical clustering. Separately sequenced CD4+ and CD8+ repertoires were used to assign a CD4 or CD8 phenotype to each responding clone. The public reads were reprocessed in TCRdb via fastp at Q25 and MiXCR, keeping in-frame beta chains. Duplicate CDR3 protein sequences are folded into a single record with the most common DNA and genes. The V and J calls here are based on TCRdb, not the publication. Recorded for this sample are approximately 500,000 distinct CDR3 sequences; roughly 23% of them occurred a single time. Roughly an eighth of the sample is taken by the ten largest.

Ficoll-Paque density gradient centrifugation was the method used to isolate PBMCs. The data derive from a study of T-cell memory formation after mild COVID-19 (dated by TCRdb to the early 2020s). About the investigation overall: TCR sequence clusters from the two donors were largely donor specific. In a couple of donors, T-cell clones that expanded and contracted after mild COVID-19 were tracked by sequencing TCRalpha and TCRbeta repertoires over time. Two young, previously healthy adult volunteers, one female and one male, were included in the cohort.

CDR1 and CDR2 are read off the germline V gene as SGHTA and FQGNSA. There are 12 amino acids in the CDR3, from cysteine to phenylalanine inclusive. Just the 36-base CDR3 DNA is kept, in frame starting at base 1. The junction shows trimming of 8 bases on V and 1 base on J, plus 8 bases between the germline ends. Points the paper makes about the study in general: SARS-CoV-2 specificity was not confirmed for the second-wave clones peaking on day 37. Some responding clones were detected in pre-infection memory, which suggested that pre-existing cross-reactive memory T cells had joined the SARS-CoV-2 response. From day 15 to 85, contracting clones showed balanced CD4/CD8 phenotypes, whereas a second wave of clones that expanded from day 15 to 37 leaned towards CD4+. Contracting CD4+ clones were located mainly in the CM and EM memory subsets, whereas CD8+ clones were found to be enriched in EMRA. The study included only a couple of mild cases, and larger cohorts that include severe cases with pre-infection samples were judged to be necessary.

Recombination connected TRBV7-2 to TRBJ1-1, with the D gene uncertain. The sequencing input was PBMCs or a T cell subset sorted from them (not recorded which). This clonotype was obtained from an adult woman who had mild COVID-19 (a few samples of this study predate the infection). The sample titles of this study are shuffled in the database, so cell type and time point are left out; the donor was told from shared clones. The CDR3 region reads CASGVSNTEAFF. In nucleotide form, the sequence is TGTGCCAGCGGGGTGTCGAACACTGAAGCTTTCTTT.